This T cell receptor (beta chain) was obtained from a study of blood T cell repertoires in COVID-19 (dated by TCRdb to about 2020). Turning to the overall study: Samples from collaborators originated in the United States, Italy and Spain and spanned both the acute and convalescent phases of COVID-19. The repertoires were made available in a free public database intended to serve as a resource for research on the immune response to SARS-CoV-2. Sample metadata almost always included a de-identified subject ID, COVID-19 status, age in years and sex. Samples were obtained from the ongoing ImmuneRACE study (first 160 participants) and from 1,254 subjects provided by 6 global collaborators. The prospective study material was composed of cDNA or gDNA derived from T cells, B-cell-depleted T cells, or PBMCs. Where HLA class I and class II types were available, the types were taken from metadata supplied by the sample provider, not from assay-based typing. Subjects who had been exposed to COVID-19, were actively infected with it, or had recovered from it provided the deeply sampled blood TCRbeta repertoires that made up the dataset.

V is shortened by 3 bases, J by 7 bases, and the region joining them spans 18 bases. The CDR3 starts with the cysteine, ends with the phenylalanine, and has 15 residues. CDR3 DNA is the only sequence kept; it has 45 bases, read in frame from the first base. Sequences WSHSY (CDR1) and SAAADI (CDR2) are obtained from the germline V gene. TCRbeta CDR3 regions were amplified from genomic DNA by means of the immunoSEQ Assay, a bias-controlled multiplex PCR. As for the original processing: The number of nucleated cells in each sample was estimated from the amplification of reference gene primers within the assay. To quantify the absolute abundance of each unique TCRbeta CDR3 rearrangement, sequence reads were collapsed and filtered. Productive Simpson clonality was computed per sample as the square root of Simpson's diversity index over productive rearrangements. In its TCRdb copy, this immuneACCESS table keeps in-frame sequences only and misses some clones. Where compared with another copy, unresolved V genes explain less than half of these, and the others have no known cause. That table supplies the V and J calls and clone size; D and trimming were determined from the DNA. The table for this sample lists approximately 110,000 clones; around 85% of them were counted only once. The top ten clones comprise 5% to 6.5% of the sample.

The table lists this clone with a few counts. The clone's antigen remains unknown. Per-nucleotide qualities are absent, and no much larger clonotype sits a single base away. Overall study outcomes, separate from this receptor: The quantity of clinical and demographic metadata differed by source and by participant and was supplied without curation.

At one collaborating source in Seattle, patients were enrolled during active infection and were followed longitudinally through the course of disease. Collaborating institutions collected whole blood in K2EDTA tubes following their own protocols. Collaborator samples were shipped for TCRbeta analysis as frozen whole blood, isolated PBMCs, or DNA extracted from either sample type. The specimen was peripheral blood. The source of this sequence is a woman aged 60-70 years with COVID-19, enrolled during active disease. The chain is made from TRBV10-2 and TRBJ1-2; the D gene is perhaps TRBD1, on 6 matching bases. The CDR3 sequence is CASSERGFPPSGYTF. The bases are TGCGCCAGCAGTGAAAGGGGGTTCCCCCCCTCTGGCTACACCTTC.